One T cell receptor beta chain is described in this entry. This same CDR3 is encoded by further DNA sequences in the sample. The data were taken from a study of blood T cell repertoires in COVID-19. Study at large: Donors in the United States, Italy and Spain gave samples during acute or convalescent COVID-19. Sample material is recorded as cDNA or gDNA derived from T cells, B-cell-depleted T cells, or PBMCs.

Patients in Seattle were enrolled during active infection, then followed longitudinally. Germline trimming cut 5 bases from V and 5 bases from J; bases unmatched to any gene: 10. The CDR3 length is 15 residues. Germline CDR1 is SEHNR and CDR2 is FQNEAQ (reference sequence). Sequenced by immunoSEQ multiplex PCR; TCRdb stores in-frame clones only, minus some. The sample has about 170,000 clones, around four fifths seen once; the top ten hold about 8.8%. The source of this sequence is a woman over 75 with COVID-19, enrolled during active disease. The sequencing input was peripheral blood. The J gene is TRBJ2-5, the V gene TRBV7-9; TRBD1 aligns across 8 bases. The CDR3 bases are TGTGCCAGCAGCCCCGGACAGGGCGGGCGCGAGACCCAGTACTTC. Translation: CASSPGQGGRETQYF.